These 5 T cell receptor beta chains originate from one sample sequenced in a study of blood T cell repertoires in COVID-19. Generated by immunoSEQ multiplex PCR, the TCRdb table keeps only in-frame clones and is missing some. This sample has some 180,000 clones, with about 85% found just once. Sequenced input: peripheral blood. These receptors were collected from a man aged 55 to 69 with active or convalescent COVID-19.

V is TRBV5-1 and J is TRBJ1-2; 9 nucleotides match TRBD1. Germline V lookup: CDR1 SGHRS, CDR2 YFSETQ. J was trimmed by 7 bases and V by 3 bases; bases with no gene match: 10. The CDR3 is 15 amino acids. CDR3 bases: TGCGCCAGCAGCTCACGGACAGGGGAGCCAACTGGCTACACCTTC. This translates into CASSSRTGEPTGYTF.

The genes are TRBV9 and TRBJ1-5; D not certain. The germline V and J ends were trimmed by 1 base and 1 base, with 9 bases remaining between them. Germline CDR1 is SGDLS and CDR2 is YYNGEE. The CDR3 contains 15 residues. The CDR3 reads CASSVSASSNQPQHF. The CDR3 DNA follows: TGTGCCAGCAGCGTATCTGCGTCCAGCAATCAGCCCCAGCATTTT.

The chain uses TRBV27 and TRBJ1-2, with D tentatively TRBD1 (5 bases). The CDR3 has 12 amino acids. V was pared by 3 bases and J by 13 bases, with 15 bases between. Per germline, CDR1 MNHEY and CDR2 SMNVEV (reference sequence). As DNA, the CDR3 is TGTGCCAGCAGTTTCCTGGCGGGACTGGTCACCTTC. Residues: CASSFLAGLVTF.

The V gene is TRBV7-9, the J gene TRBJ1-1; TRBD1 aligns across 7 bases. Per germline, CDR1 SEHNR and CDR2 FQNEAQ (reference sequence). The CDR3 loop spans 14 amino acids. The ends lost 5 bases at V and 8 bases at J; junction bases unmatched: 11. CDR3 sequence reads: CASSAWDSGTEAFF. CDR3 nucleotide sequence: TGTGCCAGCAGCGCGTGGGACAGCGGAACCGAAGCTTTCTTT.

The genes are TRBV3-1 (or the pseudogene TRBV3-2) and TRBJ2-1; maybe TRBD2 (5 bases). From germline, CDR1 is LGHDT and CDR2 YNNKEL (reference sequence). Trimming removed 4 bases at V and 8 bases at J, with 12 bases between. This CDR3 is 13 amino acids long. The CDR3 reads CASSPSLRYEQFF. The CDR3 DNA sequence: TGTGCCAGCAGCCCTAGCCTTAGGTATGAGCAGTTCTTC.